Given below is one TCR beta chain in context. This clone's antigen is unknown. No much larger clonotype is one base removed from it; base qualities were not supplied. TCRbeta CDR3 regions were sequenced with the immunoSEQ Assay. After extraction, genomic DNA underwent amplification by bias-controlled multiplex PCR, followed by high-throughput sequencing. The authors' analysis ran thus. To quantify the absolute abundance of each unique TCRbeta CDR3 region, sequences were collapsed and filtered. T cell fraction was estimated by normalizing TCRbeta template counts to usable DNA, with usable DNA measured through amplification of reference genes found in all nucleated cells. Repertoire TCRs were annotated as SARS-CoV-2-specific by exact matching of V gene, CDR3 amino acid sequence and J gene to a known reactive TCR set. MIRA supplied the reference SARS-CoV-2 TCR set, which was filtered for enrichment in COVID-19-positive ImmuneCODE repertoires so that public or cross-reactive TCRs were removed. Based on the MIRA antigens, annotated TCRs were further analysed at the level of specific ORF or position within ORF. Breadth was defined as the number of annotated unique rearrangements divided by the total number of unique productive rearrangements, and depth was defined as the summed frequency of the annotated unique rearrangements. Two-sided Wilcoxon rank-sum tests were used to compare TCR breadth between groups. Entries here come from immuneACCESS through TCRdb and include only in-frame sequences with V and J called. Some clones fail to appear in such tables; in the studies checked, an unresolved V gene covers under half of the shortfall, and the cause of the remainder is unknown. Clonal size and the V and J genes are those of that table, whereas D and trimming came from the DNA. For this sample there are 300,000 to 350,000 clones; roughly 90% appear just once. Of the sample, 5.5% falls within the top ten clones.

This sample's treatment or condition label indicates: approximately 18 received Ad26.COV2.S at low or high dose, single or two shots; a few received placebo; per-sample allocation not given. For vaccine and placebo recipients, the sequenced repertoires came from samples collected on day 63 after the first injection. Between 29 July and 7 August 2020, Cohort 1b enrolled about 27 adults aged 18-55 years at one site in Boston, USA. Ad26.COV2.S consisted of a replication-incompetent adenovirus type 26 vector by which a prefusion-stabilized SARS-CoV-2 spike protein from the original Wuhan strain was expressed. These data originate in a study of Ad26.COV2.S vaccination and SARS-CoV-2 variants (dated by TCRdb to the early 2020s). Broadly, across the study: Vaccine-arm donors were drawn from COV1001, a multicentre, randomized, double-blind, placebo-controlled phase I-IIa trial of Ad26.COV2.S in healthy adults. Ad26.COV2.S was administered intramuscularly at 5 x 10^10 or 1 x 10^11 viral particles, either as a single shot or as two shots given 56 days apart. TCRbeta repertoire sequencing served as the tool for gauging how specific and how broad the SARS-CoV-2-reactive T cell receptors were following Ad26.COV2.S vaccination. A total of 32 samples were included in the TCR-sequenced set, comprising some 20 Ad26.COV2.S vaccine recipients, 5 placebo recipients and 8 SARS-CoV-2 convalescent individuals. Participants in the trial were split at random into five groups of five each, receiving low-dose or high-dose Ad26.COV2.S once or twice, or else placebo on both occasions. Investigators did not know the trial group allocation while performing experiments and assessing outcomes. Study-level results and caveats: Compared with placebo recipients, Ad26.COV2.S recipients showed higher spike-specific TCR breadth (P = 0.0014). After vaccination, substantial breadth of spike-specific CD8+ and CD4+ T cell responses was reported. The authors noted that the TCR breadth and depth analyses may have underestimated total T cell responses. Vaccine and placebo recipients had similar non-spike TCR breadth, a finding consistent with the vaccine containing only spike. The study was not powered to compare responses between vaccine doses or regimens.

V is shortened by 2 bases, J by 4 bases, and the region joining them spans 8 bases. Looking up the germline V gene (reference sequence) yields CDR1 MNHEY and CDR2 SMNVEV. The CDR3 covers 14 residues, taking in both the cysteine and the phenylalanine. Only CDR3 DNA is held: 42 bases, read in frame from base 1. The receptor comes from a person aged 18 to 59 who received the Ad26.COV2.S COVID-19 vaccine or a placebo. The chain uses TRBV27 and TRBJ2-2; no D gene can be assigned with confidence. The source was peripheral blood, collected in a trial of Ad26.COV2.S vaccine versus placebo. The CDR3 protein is CASSLVRPTGELFF. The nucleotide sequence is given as TGTGCCAGCAGTTTAGTGCGGCCCACCGGGGAGCTGTTTTTT.